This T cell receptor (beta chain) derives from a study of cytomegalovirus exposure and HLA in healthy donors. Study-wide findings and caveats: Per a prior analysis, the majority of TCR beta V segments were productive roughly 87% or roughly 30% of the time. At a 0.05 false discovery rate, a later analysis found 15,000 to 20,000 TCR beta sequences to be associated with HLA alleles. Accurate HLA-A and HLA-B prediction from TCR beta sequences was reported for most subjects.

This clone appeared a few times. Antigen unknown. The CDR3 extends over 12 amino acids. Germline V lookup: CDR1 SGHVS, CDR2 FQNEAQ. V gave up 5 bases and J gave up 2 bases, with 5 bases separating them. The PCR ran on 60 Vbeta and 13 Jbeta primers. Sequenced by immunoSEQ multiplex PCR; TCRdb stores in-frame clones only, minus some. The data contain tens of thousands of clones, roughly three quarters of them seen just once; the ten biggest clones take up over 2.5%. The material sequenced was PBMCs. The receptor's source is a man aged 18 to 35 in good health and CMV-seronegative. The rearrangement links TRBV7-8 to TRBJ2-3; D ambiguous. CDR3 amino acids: CASSLLTDTQYF. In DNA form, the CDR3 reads TGTGCCAGCAGCCTCCTCACAGATACGCAGTATTTT.